The 26 T cell receptor beta chains given below trace back to one sample, sequenced in a study of blood T cell repertoires in COVID-19. Here immunoSEQ multiplex PCR was the method, and the copy in TCRdb shows in-frame clones only, minus some. The data show over 350,000 clones, 85% to 90% seen once. Specimen: PBMCs or T cells enriched from blood (not recorded which). These receptors were taken from a woman aged 18-35 years who had recovered from COVID-19.

The count of this clone is one. This CDR3 is CASSRQVSQGGTEAFF. The CDR3 DNA reads TGCGCCAGCAGCAGACAGGTTTCGCAGGGGGGAACTGAAGCTTTCTTT. The chain employs TRBV5-1 and TRBJ1-1, with TRBD1 matching over 7 bases. This CDR3 is built from 16 residues. V was pared by 4 bases and J by 5 bases, with 14 bases of the junction left unmatched. Germline-derived CDR1 and CDR2 are SGHRS and YFSETQ.

The CDR3 sequence is CASSLTGARGNTIYF. CDR3 coding DNA: TGTGCCAGCAGCTTAACAGGGGCCCGGGGAAACACCATATATTTT. This rearrangement joins TRBV7-3 to TRBJ1-3, with a tentative D call TRBD1 (5 bases). Trimming took 0 bases from V and 4 from J, leaving 10 bases between them. Per the germline V gene, CDR1 is SGHTA and CDR2 is FQGTGA. The CDR3 is 15 amino acids. Complete variable domain (other parts from reference TRBV7-3 and TRBJ1-3): GAGVSQTPSNKVTEKGKYVELRCDPISGHTALYWYRQSLGQGPEFLIYFQGTGAADDSGLPNDRFFAVRPEGSVSTLKIQRTERGDSAVYLCASSLTGARGNTIYFGEGSWLTVV.

J is TRBJ2-7 and V is TRBV7-9, with D maybe TRBD1 (5 bases). The CDR3 extends over 14 amino acids. The ends were cut back, 5 bases at V and 2 bases at J, with 13 bases in the middle. Germline assignment: CDR1 SEHNR and CDR2 FQNEAQ (reference sequence). DNA of the CDR3: TGTGCCAGCAGCAAGTCGACAGCCACCTACGAGCAGTACTTC. This gives the protein CASSKSTATYEQYF.

In this sample, this clone turned up a few times. This chain joins TRBV2 and TRBJ1-2; the D gene is possibly TRBD1 (6 bases). The CDR3 is 16 residues long. V dropped 7 bases and J dropped 4 bases, with 22 bases sitting between them. CDR1 and CDR2 from the germline V gene are SNHLY and FYNNEI. This chain's CDR3 is CASTGRANRAGYGYTF. CDR3 nucleotides: TGTGCCAGCACCGGTCGGGCGAACAGGGCGGGCTATGGCTACACCTTC.

This chain uses TRBV12-5 with TRBJ2-2; 8 nucleotides agree with TRBD1. Trimming at V came to 1 base and at J to 4 bases, leaving 5 bases not matched to a gene. CDR3 length equals 16 residues. Looked up from germline, CDR1 is LGHNT and CDR2 is FRNRAP. This CDR3 is CASGLAVTGGTGELFF. The CDR3 region has the DNA TGTGCTAGTGGTTTGGCCGTCACAGGGGGCACCGGGGAGCTGTTTTTT.

The chain links TRBV5-1 to TRBJ2-5, with TRBD2 identical over 10 bases. Germline values: CDR1 SGHRS, CDR2 YFSETQ. The CDR3 loop spans 15 amino acids. Trimming took 4 bases from V and 6 from J; bases not matched to a gene: 9. Written as DNA, the CDR3 is TGCGCCAGCAGCAGCGGAGCTAGCGGGGGAAAGACCCAGTACTTC. It is translated as CASSSGASGGKTQYF.

The chain carries TRBV19 and TRBJ2-1, with D tentatively TRBD2 (5 bases). The CDR3 runs 13 residues. CDR1 is LNHDA and CDR2 is SQIVND in the germline V gene (reference sequence). V gave up 3 bases and J gave up 4 bases, with 7 bases separating them. The CDR3 DNA reads TGTGCCAGTAGTATTACGGGGTACAATGAGCAGTTCTTC. Translation: CASSITGYNEQFF. The full variable domain, rest sourced from reference TRBV19 and TRBJ2-1, is DGGITQSPKYLFRKEGQNVTLSCEQNLNHDAMYWYRQDPGQGLRLIYYSQIVNDFQKGDIAEGYSVSREKKESFPLTVTSAQKNPTAFYLCASSITGYNEQFFGPGTRLTVL.

The V call is TRBV11-2, the J call TRBJ1-5; the match to TRBD1 covers 7 bases. Germline assignment: CDR1 SGHAT and CDR2 FQNNGV. CDR3 size: 17 residues. Germline trimming cut 4 bases from V and 5 bases from J; bases unmatched to any gene: 14. The CDR3 DNA reads TGTGCCAGCAGCTCAAGAACCGGGACAGAGCGGGATCAGCCCCAGCATTTT. Its translation is CASSSRTGTERDQPQHF.

The chain has TRBV29-1 and TRBJ1-1; 8 bases agree with TRBD1. Trimming at V came to 8 bases and at J to 4 bases, leaving 9 bases not matched to a gene. The CDR3 covers 13 residues. CDR1 is SQVTM and CDR2 is ANQGSEA in the germline V gene. CDR3 bases: TGCAGCACCTATTCAGGGGGCACCACTGAAGCTTTCTTT. Residues: CSTYSGGTTEAFF.

This clone has a handful of counts. V is TRBV28 and J is TRBJ1-1; the D is unclear. Trimming removed 3 bases at V and 2 bases at J, with 10 bases between. CDR3 length: 14 residues. Germline V CDR1 and CDR2: MDHEN, SYDVKM. The CDR3 here is CASSFHRTNTEAFF. The CDR3 nucleotides are TGTGCCAGCAGTTTTCACCGCACTAACACTGAAGCTTTCTTT.

CDR3 nucleotides: TGTGCCTGGAGTCACACCGTCAATCAGCCCCAGCATTTT. Amino acids: CAWSHTVNQPQHF. The V call is TRBV30, the J call TRBJ1-5; D ambiguous. Looked up from germline, CDR1 is GTSNPN and CDR2 is SVGIG (reference sequence). The CDR3 is 13 amino acids. Between the trimmed V and J ends, which lost 2 bases and 3 bases, there was a span of 8 bases.

The V gene is TRBV25-1, the J gene TRBJ2-3; maybe TRBD1 (5 bases). The CDR3 is 13 residues long. In germline, CDR1 is MGHDK, CDR2 SYGVNS. The V gene lost 6 bases and the J gene lost 2 bases, with 9 bases spanning the gap. CDR3 loop: CASRVGPTDTQYF. For the CDR3, the DNA is TGTGCCAGCAGGGTGGGGCCCACAGATACGCAGTATTTT.

The chain couples TRBV28 to TRBJ1-4; 8 bases fit TRBD1. The V segment lost 4 bases and the J segment 0 bases; nucleotides outside the gene matches: 13. The CDR3 has 19 amino acids. CDR1 and CDR2 (germline): MDHEN, SYDVKM. The CDR3 DNA follows: TGTGCCAGCAGTTCATGGACAGGGCGACACTATGCAACTAATGAAAAACTGTTTTTT. It is translated as CASSSWTGRHYATNEKLFF.

This clone was seen only a few times. This chain connects TRBV9 to TRBJ1-3; no reliable D call. Trimming removed 7 bases from V and 6 bases from J, with 29 bases in between. Germline CDR1 reads SGDLS; CDR2 reads YYNGEE. CDR3 size: 18 residues. CDR3 nucleotides: TGTGCCAGCTCTAGGACCGAGCCGGGGAGCCTTCGCGAAAACACCATATATTTT. Residues: CASSRTEPGSLRENTIYF.

This chain links TRBV18 with TRBJ2-7; D possibly corresponds to TRBD1 (5 bases). Germline CDR1 and CDR2: KGHSH and LQKENI. This CDR3 is built from 15 residues. V dropped 3 bases and J dropped 2 bases, with 14 bases sitting between them. CDR3 sequence reads: CASSPRSGSPYEQYF. The CDR3 DNA reads as TGTGCCAGCTCACCCCGCTCAGGGTCCCCCTACGAGCAGTACTTC.

A few counts support this clone. J is TRBJ2-2 and V is TRBV6-5, with 11 bases lining up with TRBD2. The CDR3 runs 15 residues. Germline loops: CDR1 MNHEY, CDR2 SVGAGI. The V segment lost 8 bases and the J segment 1 base; nucleotides outside the gene matches: 3. The CDR3 is CASAGLAGNTGELFF. The CDR3 bases are TGTGCCAGCGCTGGACTAGCGGGGAACACCGGGGAGCTGTTTTTT.

The V call is TRBV9, the J call TRBJ1-1, with D maybe TRBD1 (6 bases). The V gene's germline CDR1 is SGDLS and CDR2 YYNGEE. Trimming removed 2 bases from V and 3 bases from J, with 17 bases in between. The CDR3 contains 16 residues. CDR3 sequence (DNA): TGTGCCAGCAGCGTTCAAGGGGGGGAGATTCACACTGAAGCTTTCTTT. Its translation: CASSVQGGEIHTEAFF.

V and J are TRBV4-2 and TRBJ1-6; weak D call: TRBD1 (5 bases). Trimming left V 5 bases short and J 7 bases short, with 15 bases between. The germline CDR1 and CDR2 sequences are LGHNA and YNFKEQ. CDR3 length equals 15 residues. The CDR3 bases are TGTGCCAGCAGCTTCAGCGGGGACGGCAATTCACCCCTCCACTTT. Its protein product is CASSFSGDGNSPLHF.

The chain combines TRBV30 with TRBJ1-6; 9 nucleotides match TRBD1. The CDR3 is 15 residues long. The germline CDR1 and CDR2 sequences are GTSNPN and SVGIG (reference sequence). J gave up 9 bases and V 0 bases, and 6 bases lay outside the gene matches. The CDR3 is CAWSVGQGTGSPLHF. CDR3 nucleotides: TGTGCCTGGAGTGTGGGACAGGGTACAGGTTCACCCCTCCACTTT.

This clone was counted once. This chain joins TRBV3-1 (or the pseudogene TRBV3-2) and TRBJ1-3, with a tentative D call TRBD1 (5 bases). The CDR3 length is 16 residues. Germline V gives CDR1 LGHDT, CDR2 YNNKEL (reference sequence). V dropped 0 bases and J dropped 0 bases, with 9 bases sitting between them. The CDR3 DNA sequence: TGTGCCAGCAGCCAAGACCAGGGATACTCTGGAAACACCATATATTTT. This gives the protein CASSQDQGYSGNTIYF.

The J gene is TRBJ2-1, the V gene TRBV11-3; possible D gene TRBD1, 6 bases. V gave up 2 bases and J gave up 1 base, with 15 bases separating them. There are 17 residues in the CDR3. Germline CDR1 is SGHNT and CDR2 is YENEEA. The CDR3: CASSLSRGRGSYNEQFF. DNA for the CDR3: TGTGCCAGCAGCTTATCGAGGGGCAGGGGATCCTACAATGAGCAGTTCTTC.

This clone was counted a few times. The CDR3 spells CASSLARRVGEKLFF. DNA of the CDR3: TGTGCCAGCAGCTTGGCCCGCAGGGTTGGAGAAAAACTGTTTTTT. This chain links TRBV5-6 with TRBJ1-4; possible D gene TRBD1, 5 bases. The CDR3 has 15 residues. In germline, CDR1 is SGHDT, CDR2 YYEEEE. Trimming pared 0 bases from V and 8 bases from J, leaving 14 bases between.

V usage is TRBV25-1 and J usage is TRBJ2-1; no clear D. The V end lost 4 bases, the J end lost 4 bases, and 11 bases lay between the germline ends. This CDR3 contains 14 residues. Germline V gene lookup returns CDR1 MGHDK and CDR2 SYGVNS. The CDR3 here is CASSGPGAYNEQFF. CDR3 DNA sequence: TGTGCCAGCAGTGGTCCAGGTGCATACAATGAGCAGTTCTTC.

This clone occurred a few times. The chain joins TRBV6-5 to TRBJ1-1; perhaps TRBD1 as D (5 bases). V was clipped by 2 bases and J by 7 bases, with 11 bases between them. The CDR3 contains 13 residues. The germline V gene encodes CDR1 MNHEY and CDR2 SVGAGI. This CDR3 is CASSYVGTLEAFF. Written as DNA, the CDR3 is TGTGCCAGCAGTTACGTAGGGACTCTTGAAGCTTTCTTT.

In its sample, this clone was seen a few times. This rearrangement joins TRBV6-5 to TRBJ2-7, with D perhaps matching TRBD2 (5 bases). Per the germline V gene, CDR1 is MNHEY and CDR2 is SVGAGI. V was clipped by 4 bases and J by 7 bases, with 14 bases between them. There are 13 residues in the CDR3. This chain's CDR3 is CASSLSGFGEQYF. The CDR3 DNA reads TGTGCCAGCAGTTTAAGCGGCTTCGGTGAGCAGTACTTC.

J is TRBJ2-5 and V is TRBV6-5; D is perhaps TRBD2 (6 bases). CDR1 and CDR2 from the germline V gene are MNHEY and SVGAGI. The CDR3 consists of 13 residues. The V end lost 8 bases, the J end lost 4 bases, and 14 bases lay between the germline ends. DNA for the CDR3: TGTGCCAGCGGGGCGGGGCGGACAGAGACCCAGTACTTC. Translation gives CASGAGRTETQYF.